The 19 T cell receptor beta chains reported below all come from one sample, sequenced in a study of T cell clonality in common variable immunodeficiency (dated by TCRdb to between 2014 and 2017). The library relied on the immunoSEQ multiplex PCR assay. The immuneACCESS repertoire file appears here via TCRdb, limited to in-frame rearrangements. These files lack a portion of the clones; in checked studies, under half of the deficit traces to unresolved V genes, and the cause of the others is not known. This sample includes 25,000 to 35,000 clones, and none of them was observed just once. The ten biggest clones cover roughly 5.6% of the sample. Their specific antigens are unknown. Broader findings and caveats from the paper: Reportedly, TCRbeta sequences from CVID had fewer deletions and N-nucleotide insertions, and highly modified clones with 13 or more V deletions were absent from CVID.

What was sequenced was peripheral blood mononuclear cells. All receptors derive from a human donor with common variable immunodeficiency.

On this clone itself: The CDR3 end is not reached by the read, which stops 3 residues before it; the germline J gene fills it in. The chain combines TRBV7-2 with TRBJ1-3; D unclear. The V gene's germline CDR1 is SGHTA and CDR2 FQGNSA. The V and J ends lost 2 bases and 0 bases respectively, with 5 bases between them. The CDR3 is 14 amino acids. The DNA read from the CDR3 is TGTGCCAGCAGCTTATTCAGCTCTGGAAACACC. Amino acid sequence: CASSLFSSGNT. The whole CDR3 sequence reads CASSLFSSGNTIYF.

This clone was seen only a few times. The CDR3 DNA, read in part, is TGTGCCAGCAGCTCGAGGGGGAGCGAG. This sequence encodes CASSSRGSE. The complete CDR3 sequence is CASSSRGSEQYF. The V gene is TRBV7-9, the J gene TRBJ2-7, with D possibly TRBD1 on 6 matching bases. The DNA ends 3 residues before the CDR3 does, and the rest of the CDR3 is filled in from the germline J gene. The germline gives CDR1 SEHNR, CDR2 FQNEAQ (reference sequence). Trimming cost V 4 bases and J 6 bases, with 10 bases left between them. The CDR3 runs to 12 residues.

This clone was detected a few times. The part of the CDR3 DNA that was read is TGTGCCAGCAGCTTTGGGACAGGGGGCACGAATACG. Residues: CASSFGTGGTNT. The whole CDR3 reads CASSFGTGGTNTQYF. The rearrangement joins TRBV7-3 to TRBJ2-3, with 12 nucleotides matching TRBD1. The sequenced fragment ends 3 residues before the CDR3 boundary, so the rest is inferred from the germline J gene. The CDR3 contains 15 residues. J was trimmed by 7 bases and V by 3 bases; bases with no gene match: 5. Germline CDR1 SGHTA, CDR2 FQGTGA.

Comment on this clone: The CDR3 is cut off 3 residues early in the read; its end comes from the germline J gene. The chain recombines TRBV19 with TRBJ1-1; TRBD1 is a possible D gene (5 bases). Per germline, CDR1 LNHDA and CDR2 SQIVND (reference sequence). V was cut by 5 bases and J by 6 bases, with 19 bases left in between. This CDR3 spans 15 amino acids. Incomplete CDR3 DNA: TGTGCCAGTAGTGTGTGGACCCGGGGGGGGGCTGAA. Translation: CASSVWTRGGAE. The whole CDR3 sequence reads CASSVWTRGGAEAFF.

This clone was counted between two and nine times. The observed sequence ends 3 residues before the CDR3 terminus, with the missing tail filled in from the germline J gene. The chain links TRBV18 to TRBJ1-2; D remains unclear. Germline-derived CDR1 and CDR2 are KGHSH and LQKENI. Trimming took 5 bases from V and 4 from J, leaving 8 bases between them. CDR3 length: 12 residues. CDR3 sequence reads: CASSGTAYGYTF. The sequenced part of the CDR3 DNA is TGTGCCAGCTCAGGAACAGCCTATGGC. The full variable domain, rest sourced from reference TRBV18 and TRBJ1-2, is NAGVMQNPRHLVRRRGQEARLRCSPMKGHSHVYWYRQLPEEGLKFMVYLQKENIIDESGMPKERFSAEFPKEGPSILRIQQVVRGDSAAYFCASSGTAYGYTFGSGTRLTVV.

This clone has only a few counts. CDR3 sequence: CASSVGGRGRQETQYF. Incomplete CDR3 DNA: TGTGCCAGCAGTGTCGGGGGCAGGGGGAGGCAAGAGACC. The V gene is TRBV2, the J gene TRBJ2-5; maybe TRBD1 (7 bases). Sequencing ends 3 residues short of the CDR3 end; the germline J gene provides the rest. This CDR3 comprises 16 residues. CDR1 SNHLY and CDR2 FYNNEI come from the germline V gene. V lost 4 bases and J lost 2, with 17 bases in between. Complete variable domain (other parts from reference TRBV2 and TRBJ2-5): EPEVTQTPSHQVTQMGQEVILRCVPISNHLYFYWYRQILGQKVEFLVSFYNNEISEKSEIFDDQFSVERPDGSNFTLKIRSTKLEDSAMYFCASSVGGRGRQETQYFGPGTRLLVL.

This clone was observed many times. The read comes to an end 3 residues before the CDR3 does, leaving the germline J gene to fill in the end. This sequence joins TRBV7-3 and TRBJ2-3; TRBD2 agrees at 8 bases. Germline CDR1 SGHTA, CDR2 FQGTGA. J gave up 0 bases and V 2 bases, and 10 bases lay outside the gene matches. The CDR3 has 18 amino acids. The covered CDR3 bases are TGTGCCAGCAGCTTATATCCCCCGGCTAGCGGGAGCACAGATACG. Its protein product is CASSLYPPASGSTDT. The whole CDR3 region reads CASSLYPPASGSTDTQYF.

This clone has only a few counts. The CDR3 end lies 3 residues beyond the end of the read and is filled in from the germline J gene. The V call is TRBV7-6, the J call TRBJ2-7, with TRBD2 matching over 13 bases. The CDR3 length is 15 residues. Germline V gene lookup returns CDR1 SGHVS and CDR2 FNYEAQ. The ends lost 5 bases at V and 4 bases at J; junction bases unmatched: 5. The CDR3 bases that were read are TGTGCCAGCAGCCTAAGACTAGCGGGGGGTTACGAG. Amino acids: CASSLRLAGGYE. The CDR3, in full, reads CASSLRLAGGYEQYF.

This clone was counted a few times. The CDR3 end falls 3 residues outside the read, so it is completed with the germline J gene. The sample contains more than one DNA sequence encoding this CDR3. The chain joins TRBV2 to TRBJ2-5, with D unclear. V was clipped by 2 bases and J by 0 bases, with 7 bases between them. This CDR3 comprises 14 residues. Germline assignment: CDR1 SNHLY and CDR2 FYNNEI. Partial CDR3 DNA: TGTGCCAGCAGTGAACAGGAGTACCAAGAGACC. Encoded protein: CASSEQEYQET. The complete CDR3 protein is CASSEQEYQETQYF. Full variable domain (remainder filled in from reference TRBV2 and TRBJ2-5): EPEVTQTPSHQVTQMGQEVILRCVPISNHLYFYWYRQILGQKVEFLVSFYNNEISEKSEIFDDQFSVERPDGSNFTLKIRSTKLEDSAMYFCASSEQEYQETQYFGPGTRLLVL.

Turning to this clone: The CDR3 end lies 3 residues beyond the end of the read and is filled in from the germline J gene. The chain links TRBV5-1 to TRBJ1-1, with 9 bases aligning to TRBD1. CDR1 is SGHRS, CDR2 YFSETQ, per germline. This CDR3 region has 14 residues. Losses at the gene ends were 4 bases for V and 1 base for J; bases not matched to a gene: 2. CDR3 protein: CASSRTGENTEAFF. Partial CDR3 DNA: TGCGCCAGCAGCCGGACAGGGGAGAACACTGAA.

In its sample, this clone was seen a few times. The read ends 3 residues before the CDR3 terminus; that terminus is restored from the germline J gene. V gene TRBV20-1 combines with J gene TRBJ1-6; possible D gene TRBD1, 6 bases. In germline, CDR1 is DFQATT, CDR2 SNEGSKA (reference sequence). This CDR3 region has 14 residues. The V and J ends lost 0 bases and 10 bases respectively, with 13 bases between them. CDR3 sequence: CSARDLGASSPLHF. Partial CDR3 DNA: TGCAGTGCTAGAGATCTGGGGGCGAGCTCACCC.

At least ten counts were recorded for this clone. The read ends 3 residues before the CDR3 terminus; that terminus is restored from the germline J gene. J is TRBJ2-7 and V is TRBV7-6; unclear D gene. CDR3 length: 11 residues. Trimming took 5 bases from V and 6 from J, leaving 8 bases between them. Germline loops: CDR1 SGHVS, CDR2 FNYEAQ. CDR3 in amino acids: CASSQGGEQYF. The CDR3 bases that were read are TGTGCCAGCAGCCAAGGCGGCGAG.

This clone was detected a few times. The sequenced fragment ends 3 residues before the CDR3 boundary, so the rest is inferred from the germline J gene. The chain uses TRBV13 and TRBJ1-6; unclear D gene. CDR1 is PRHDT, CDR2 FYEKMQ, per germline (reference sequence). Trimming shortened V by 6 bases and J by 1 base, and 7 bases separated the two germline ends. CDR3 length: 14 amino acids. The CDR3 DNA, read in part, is TGTGCCAGCAGGGTCAGGTCCTATAATTCACCC. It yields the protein CASRVRSYNSP. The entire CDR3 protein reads CASRVRSYNSPLHF.

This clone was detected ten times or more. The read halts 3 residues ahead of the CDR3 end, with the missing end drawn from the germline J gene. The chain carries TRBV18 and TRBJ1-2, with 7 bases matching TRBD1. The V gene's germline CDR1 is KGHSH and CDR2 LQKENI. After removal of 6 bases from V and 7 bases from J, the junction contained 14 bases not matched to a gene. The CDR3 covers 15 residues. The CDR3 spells CASSHGTDPLGGYTF. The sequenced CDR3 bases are TGTGCCAGCTCTCATGGGACAGACCCCTTGGGTGGC.

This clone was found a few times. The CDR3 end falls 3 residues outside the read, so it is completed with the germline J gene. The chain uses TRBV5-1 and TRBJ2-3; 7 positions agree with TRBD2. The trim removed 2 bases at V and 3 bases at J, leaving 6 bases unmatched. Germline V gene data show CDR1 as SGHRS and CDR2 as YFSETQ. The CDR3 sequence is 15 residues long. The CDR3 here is CASSFRLAETDTQYF. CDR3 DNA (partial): TGCGCCAGCAGCTTTCGACTAGCTGAGACAGATACG. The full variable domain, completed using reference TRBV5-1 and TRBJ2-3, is KAGVTQTPRYLIKTRGQQVTLSCSPISGHRSVSWYQQTPGQGLQFLFEYFSETQRNKGNFPGRFSGRQFSNSRSEMNVSTLELGDSALYLCASSFRLAETDTQYFGPGTRLTVL.

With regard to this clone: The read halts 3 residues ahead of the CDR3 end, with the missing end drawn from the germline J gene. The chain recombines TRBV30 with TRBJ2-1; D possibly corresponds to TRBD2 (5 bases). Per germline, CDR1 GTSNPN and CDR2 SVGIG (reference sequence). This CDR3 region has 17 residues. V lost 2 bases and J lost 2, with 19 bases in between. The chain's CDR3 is CAWSSSELVLAYNEQFF. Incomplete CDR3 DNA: TGTGCCTGGAGTTCCTCGGAACTAGTCCTTGCCTACAATGAG.

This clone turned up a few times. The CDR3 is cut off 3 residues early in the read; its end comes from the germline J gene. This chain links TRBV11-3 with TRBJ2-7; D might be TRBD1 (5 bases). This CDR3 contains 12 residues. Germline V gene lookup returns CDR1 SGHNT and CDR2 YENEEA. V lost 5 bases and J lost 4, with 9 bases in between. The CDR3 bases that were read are TGTGCCAGCAGCGCGACAGATTACGAG. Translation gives CASSATDYE. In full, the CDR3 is CASSATDYEQYF.

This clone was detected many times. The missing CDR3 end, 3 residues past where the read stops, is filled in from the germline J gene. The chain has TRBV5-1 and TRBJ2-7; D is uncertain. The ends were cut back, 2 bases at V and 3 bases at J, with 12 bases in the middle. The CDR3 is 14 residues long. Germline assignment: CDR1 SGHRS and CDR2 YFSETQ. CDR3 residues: CASSLGQAVYEQYF. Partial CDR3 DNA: TGCGCCAGCAGCTTAGGCCAGGCCGTCTACGAG.

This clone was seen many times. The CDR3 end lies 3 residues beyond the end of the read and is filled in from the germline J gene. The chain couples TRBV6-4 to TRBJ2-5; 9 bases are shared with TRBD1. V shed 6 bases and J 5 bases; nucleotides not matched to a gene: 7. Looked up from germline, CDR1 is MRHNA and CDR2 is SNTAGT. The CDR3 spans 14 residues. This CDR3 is CASSPGQGAETQYF. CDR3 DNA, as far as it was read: TGTGCCAGCAGCCCGGGACAGGGAGCCGAGACC.